The entry below gives a single T cell receptor beta chain sequence along with its context. Its antigen is unknown. This entry comes from a study of identical twins. TCRdb fed the 5' RACE reads into MiXCR, producing one record per CDR3 protein. The sample carries 240,000 or so distinct CDR3 sequences, about 7% recorded once. Study conclusions and caveats: Not following the same donors, the study drew its conclusions from cross-sectional statistical analysis. Compared with models, monozygotic twins showed more out-of-frame TCR alpha sharing.

These records were also assigned to another study, of yellow fever vaccine responses in identical twins.

The sample was memory (CD45RO+) T cells sorted from blood. The receptor was isolated from a woman in her late teens or twenties in good health.

The CDR3 sequence: CASSSGLAGAQETQYF. Here the CDR3 DNA reads TGCGCCAGCAGCTCTGGACTAGCGGGAGCTCAAGAGACCCAGTACTTC. This chain links TRBV5-1 with TRBJ2-5; 13 bases are shared with TRBD2. J gave up 2 bases and V 3 bases, and 4 bases lay outside the gene matches. Germline V lookup: CDR1 SGHRS, CDR2 YFSETQ. This CDR3 has 16 amino acids.